This entry describes one TCR beta chain. In the original workflow: Nucleated cell counts were estimated from reference gene primer amplification. This table comes from immunoSEQ multiplex PCR, and its TCRdb copy is limited to in-frame clones, with some not included. That table supplies the V and J calls and clone size; D and trimming were determined from the DNA. The sample records 200,000 or so clones, just under 90% being singletons. Seattle patient enrollment occurred during active infection, with longitudinal follow-up thereafter. The data derive from a study of blood T cell repertoires in COVID-19. Study context: Samples representing acute and convalescent COVID-19 were sourced from the United States, Italy and Spain. The analysed material was cDNA or gDNA that came from T cells, B-cell-depleted T cells, or PBMCs.

The specimen was peripheral blood. This sequence originates from a man aged 25 to 45 with COVID-19, enrolled during active disease.

The CDR3 is CASSWDSGYTF. DNA of the CDR3: TGTGCCAGCAGTTGGGACAGCGGCTACACCTTC. The J gene is TRBJ1-2, the V gene TRBV5-5; 7 bases align to TRBD1. This CDR3 has 11 residues. V shed 5 bases and J 8 bases; nucleotides not matched to a gene: 3. Germline CDR1 reads SGHKS; CDR2 reads YYEKEE (reference sequence).